These T cell receptor beta chains were read from a single sample in a study of blood T cells in healthy people across ages. MiXCR, applied by TCRdb to the 5' RACE reads, yields one record per CDR3 protein. The sample has under 2,000,000 distinct CDR3 sequences; around half are singletons. Material: blood. These receptors were taken from a woman between 35 and 50 years old in good health. Each CDR3 is given with its conserved first and last residue. Each record gives: V gene, J gene, clone size, D gene, CDR3 protein, CDR3 DNA. The D gene is left open where the match is weak. Size values are once, few and many counts, or a class for expanded clones, and some rows have none.

TRBV20-1,TRBJ2-3,few,NA,CSARSRRGNTDTQYF,TGCAGTGCTAGGTCGCGGCGGGGAAACACAGATACGCAGTATTTT
TRBV7-8,TRBJ2-5,NA,NA,CASRGVSRDGPYVQYF,TGTGCCAGCAGGGGAGTTTCAAGGGACGGACCCTACGTGCAGTACTTC
TRBV20-1,TRBJ2-3,few,NA,CSARRITSTDTQYF,TGCAGTGCTAGAAGGATAACTAGCACAGATACGCAGTATTTT
TRBV27,TRBJ1-6,NA,TRBD1,CASSLDRFSNSPLHF,TGTGCCAGCAGTTTGGACAGGTTCTCTAATTCACCCCTCCACTTT
TRBV6-1,TRBJ1-2,NA,NA,CASSPWVGYTF,TGTGCCAGCAGTCCCTGGGTTGGCTACACCTTC
TRBV5-1,TRBJ2-5,few,NA,CASSPWPRIQETQYF,TGCGCCAGCAGCCCATGGCCTCGGATCCAAGAGACCCAGTACTTC
TRBV7-9,TRBJ2-1,NA,TRBD1,CASSIRKGAVKYNEQFF,TGTGCCAGCAGCATAAGAAAGGGGGCTGTAAAATACAATGAGCAGTTCTTC
TRBV20-1,TRBJ1-5,NA,TRBD1,CSASPYPQGIYNQPQHF,TGCAGTGCTAGCCCTTATCCACAGGGGATTTACAATCAGCCCCAGCATTTT
TRBV5-6,TRBJ2-7,NA,TRBD1,CASSPGPGQGASLEQYF,TGTGCCAGCAGCCCAGGCCCGGGACAGGGGGCCTCGTTGGAGCAGTACTTC
TRBV7-9,TRBJ2-5,few,TRBD1,CASSHPTGEETQYF,TGTGCCAGCAGCCACCCTACAGGGGAGGAGACCCAGTACTTC
TRBV5-1,TRBJ1-5,few,TRBD1,CASSSGTGSGQPQHF,TGCGCCAGCAGCTCCGGGACAGGGTCAGGTCAGCCCCAGCATTTT
TRBV5-1,TRBJ2-1,few,NA,CASSLAGGGLNEQFF,TGCGCCAGCAGCTTGGCTGGCGGGGGCCTCAATGAGCAGTTCTTC
TRBV12-3/TRBV12-4,TRBJ2-2,NA,NA,CASSQRGRNTGELFF,TGTGCCAGCAGTCAACGGGGACGGAACACCGGGGAGCTGTTTTTT
TRBV2,TRBJ1-5,NA,NA,CASTVGLTSNQPQHF,TGTGCCAGCACTGTAGGACTTACGAGCAATCAGCCCCAGCATTTT
TRBV3-1,TRBJ2-4,NA,NA,CASSQVETPIAKNIQYF,TGTGCCAGCAGCCAAGTGGAGACACCGATAGCCAAAAACATTCAGTACTTC
TRBV6-1,TRBJ2-5,few,NA,CASNWLETQYF,TGTGCCAGCAATTGGTTGGAGACCCAGTACTTC
TRBV5-1,TRBJ2-1,NA,NA,CASSLRVGGQFF,TGCGCCAGCAGCTTGAGGGTGGGTGGGCAGTTCTTC
TRBV20-1,TRBJ2-5,few,TRBD2,CSARDGGIAGVQETQYF,TGCAGTGCTAGAGATGGAGGAATAGCGGGGGTGCAAGAGACCCAGTACTTC
TRBV27,TRBJ2-7,many,TRBD2,CASSPSGYEQYF,TGTGCCAGCAGTCCTAGCGGCTACGAGCAGTACTTC
TRBV13,TRBJ2-7,many,NA,CASAGGYEQYF,TGTGCCAGCGCCGGGGGCTACGAGCAGTACTTC
TRBV20-1,TRBJ2-1,NA,NA,CSVLGFREIYNEQFF,TGCAGTGTTCTAGGATTCAGGGAGATCTACAATGAGCAGTTCTTC
TRBV29-1,TRBJ2-2,NA,NA,CSVERGNGELFF,TGCAGCGTTGAACGGGGTAACGGGGAGCTGTTTTTT
TRBV28,TRBJ2-3,NA,NA,CASSSAGAPWDTQYF,TGTGCCAGCAGTTCCGCGGGGGCCCCTTGGGATACGCAGTATTTT
TRBV6-5,TRBJ2-3,NA,NA,CASSRSAGGTQYF,TGTGCCAGCAGCCGCTCAGCCGGGGGTACGCAGTATTTT
TRBV29-1,TRBJ2-1,few,NA,CSVPMGHEQFF,TGCAGCGTCCCTATGGGTCATGAGCAGTTCTTC
TRBV20-1,TRBJ2-1,NA,TRBD2,CSSGPGLAGGSSYNEQFF,TGCAGTTCGGGACCGGGACTAGCGGGGGGGAGCTCCTACAATGAGCAGTTCTTC
TRBV4-3,TRBJ2-3,NA,TRBD1,CASSQDLARRTGGDTQYF,TGCGCCAGCAGCCAAGATTTAGCAAGACGCACAGGGGGCGATACGCAGTATTTT
TRBV6-5,TRBJ2-7,few,NA,CASSGSQPSYEQYF,TGTGCCAGCAGTGGGAGCCAGCCATCCTACGAGCAGTACTTC
TRBV7-8,TRBJ2-5,NA,NA,CASSSLGIRETQYF,TGTGCCAGCAGTTCGCTGGGCATTAGGGAGACCCAGTACTTC
TRBV28,TRBJ2-7,NA,NA,CASTEGLYEQYF,TGTGCCAGCACGGAGGGTTTATACGAGCAGTACTTC
TRBV7-2,TRBJ1-1,NA,NA,CASGWTRSMNTEAFF,TGTGCCAGCGGTTGGACAAGGTCCATGAACACTGAAGCTTTCTTT
TRBV11-2,TRBJ2-3,once,TRBD2,CASSLSRASGGTDTQYF,TGTGCCAGCAGCCTCTCCCGGGCTAGCGGGGGCACAGATACGCAGTATTTT
TRBV24-1,TRBJ2-3,NA,NA,CATSDSNSRDTQYF,TGTGCCACCAGTGACTCAAACTCGAGAGATACGCAGTATTTT
TRBV27,TRBJ2-7,NA,NA,CASSLSRASYEQYF,TGTGCCAGCAGTTTATCCAGGGCCTCCTACGAGCAGTACTTC
TRBV29-1,TRBJ2-1,few,TRBD1,CTCVGTGQGTNEQFF,TGCACCTGCGTTGGTACGGGACAGGGCACGAATGAGCAGTTCTTC
TRBV20-1,TRBJ2-7,few,NA,CSAPINPGNEQYF,TGCAGTGCTCCCATAAATCCTGGGAACGAGCAGTACTTC
TRBV7-9,TRBJ1-4,NA,NA,CASSPSGYVEEKLFF,TGTGCCAGCAGCCCCTCAGGGTATGTTGAGGAAAAACTGTTTTTT
TRBV7-2,TRBJ1-1,once,TRBD1,CASSYAGTGLGWTEAFF,TGTGCCAGCAGCTACGCCGGGACAGGGCTCGGCTGGACTGAAGCTTTCTTT
TRBV7-2,TRBJ2-5,few,NA,CASRVGPRGGTQYF,TGTGCCAGCAGAGTTGGCCCACGTGGGGGGACCCAGTACTTC
TRBV7-2,TRBJ2-1,few,NA,CASSSPGGRDHNEQFF,TGTGCCAGCAGCTCCCCGGGCGGCAGGGATCACAATGAGCAGTTCTTC
TRBV28,TRBJ2-7,NA,TRBD2,CASSKLAGAAYEQYF,TGTGCCAGCAGTAAACTAGCGGGGGCCGCCTACGAGCAGTACTTC
TRBV6-6,TRBJ2-5,NA,NA,CASSYSIFGRGQETQYF,TGTGCCAGCAGTTACTCGATCTTTGGTCGGGGGCAAGAGACCCAGTACTTC
TRBV6-5,TRBJ2-1,few,TRBD1,CASSYRGQGWNEQFF,TGTGCCAGCAGTTACAGGGGACAGGGATGGAATGAGCAGTTCTTC